The following is a TCR beta chain sequence with its context. Antigen: not known. V lost 2 bases, J lost 2 bases, and 15 bases lay in between. The germline CDR1 and CDR2 sequences are MNHEY and SVGAGI. The CDR3 loop spans 16 amino acids. Some clones are missing from TCRdb's copy, which holds only in-frame ones; the method was immunoSEQ multiplex PCR. Of more than 250,000 clones listed, about nine tenths are singletons. The data derive from a study of cytomegalovirus exposure and HLA in healthy donors. Study-level points and caveats: In vitro, a few CMV-associated chains proved specific for CMV antigens. Reportedly, diagnosis of cytomegalovirus status by the classifier showed high specificity and sensitivity. According to the study, 160 or so TCR beta chains were cytomegalovirus-associated. Across donors, most TCRs were seen rarely, yet some public ones were widespread.

Sequenced: PBMCs. This chain links TRBV6-5 with TRBJ1-1, with a tentative D call TRBD1 (6 bases). The source is a woman in her 30s in good health and CMV-seropositive. CDR3 in DNA: TGTGCCAGCAGTTACGCTCCGGGACAAACTAACACTGAAGCTTTCTTT. Protein sequence: CASSYAPGQTNTEAFF.